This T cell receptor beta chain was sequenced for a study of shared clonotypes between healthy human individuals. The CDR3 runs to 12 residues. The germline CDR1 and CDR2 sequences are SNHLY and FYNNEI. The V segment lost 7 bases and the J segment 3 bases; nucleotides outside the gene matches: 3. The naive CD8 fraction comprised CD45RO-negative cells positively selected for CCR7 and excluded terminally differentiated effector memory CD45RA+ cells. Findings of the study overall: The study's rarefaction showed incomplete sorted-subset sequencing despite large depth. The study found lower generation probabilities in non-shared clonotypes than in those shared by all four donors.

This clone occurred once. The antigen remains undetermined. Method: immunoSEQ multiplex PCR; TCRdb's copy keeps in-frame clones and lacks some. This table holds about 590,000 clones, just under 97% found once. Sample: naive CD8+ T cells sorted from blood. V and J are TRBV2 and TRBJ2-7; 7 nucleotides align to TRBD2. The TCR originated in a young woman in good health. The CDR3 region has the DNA TGTGCCAGCAATGGGGAGGGCTACGAGCAGTACTTC. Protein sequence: CASNGEGYEQYF.